What follows are 15 T cell receptor beta chains derived from one specimen sequenced in a study of blood T cell repertoires in COVID-19. Method: immunoSEQ multiplex PCR; TCRdb's copy keeps in-frame clones and lacks some. The table shows 200,000 or so clones, with approximately 86% occurring only once. Sequenced: peripheral blood. These receptors were collected from a man in his fifties or sixties with acute or convalescent COVID-19.

The rearrangement links TRBV6-1 to TRBJ2-3, with TRBD1 identical over 9 bases. Germline-derived CDR1 and CDR2 are MNHNS and SASEGT. The CDR3 sequence is 17 residues long. Germline trimming cut 4 bases from V and 3 bases from J; bases unmatched to any gene: 11. The CDR3 loop reads CASSVGPGDRVTDTQYF. In DNA form, the CDR3 reads TGTGCCAGCAGTGTGGGCCCAGGGGACAGGGTAACAGATACGCAGTATTTT.

The chain employs TRBV3-1 (or the pseudogene TRBV3-2) and TRBJ1-3; 8 nucleotides line up with TRBD1. Germline loops: CDR1 LGHDT, CDR2 YNNKEL (reference sequence). The CDR3 totals 17 residues. The V gene end was trimmed by 1 base and the J gene end by 1 base; junction bases not matched to a gene: 6. The CDR3 sequence is CASSQGGTGWSGNTIYF. In DNA form, the CDR3 reads TGTGCCAGCAGCCAAGGGGGGACAGGCTGGTCTGGAAACACCATATATTTT.

The V gene is TRBV18, the J gene TRBJ1-3; 7 nucleotides line up with TRBD1. Germline CDR1 KGHSH, CDR2 LQKENI. J lost 4 bases, V lost 5 bases, and 5 bases had no gene match. CDR3 length: 14 residues. The CDR3 is CASSSGTVGNTIYF. The DNA for the CDR3 is TGTGCCAGCTCATCCGGGACAGTGGGAAACACCATATATTTT.

The rearrangement joins TRBV4-3 to TRBJ2-1; D may be TRBD2 (6 bases). Trimming removed 4 bases from V and 9 bases from J, with 19 bases in between. CDR1 and CDR2 from the germline V gene are LGHNA and YSLEER. The CDR3 is made up of 15 amino acids. CDR3 sequence reads: CASSPKLGGRSEQFF. CDR3 nucleotides: TGCGCCAGCAGCCCAAAACTGGGGGGACGCAGTGAGCAGTTCTTC.

In this sample, this clone turned up once. The chain uses TRBV27 and TRBJ1-2; TRBD1 matches at 10 bases. V trimming: 0 bases; J trimming: 6 bases; junction bases outside the gene matches: 4. CDR1 MNHEY and CDR2 SMNVEV come from the germline V gene (reference sequence). This CDR3 comprises 15 residues. DNA for the CDR3: TGTGCCAGCAGTTTATCGGGGGACAGGGGTAATGGCTACACCTTC. It specifies CASSLSGDRGNGYTF.

In its sample, this clone was seen a few times. The chain links TRBV27 to TRBJ2-7; a possible D gene is TRBD1 (7 bases). The V and J ends lost 2 bases and 4 bases respectively, with 15 bases between them. This CDR3 is 15 amino acids long. Germline loops: CDR1 MNHEY, CDR2 SMNVEV (reference sequence). The CDR3 loop is CASSLQGGLPYEQYF. CDR3 in DNA: TGTGCCAGCAGTTTACAGGGGGGCCTCCCATACGAGCAGTACTTC.

The rearrangement uses TRBV3-1 (or the pseudogene TRBV3-2) and TRBJ1-2; D may be TRBD1 (5 bases). V dropped 2 bases and J dropped 3 bases, with 7 bases sitting between them. There are 13 residues in the CDR3. CDR1 LGHDT and CDR2 YNNKEL come from the germline V gene (reference sequence). The CDR3 reads CASSQRGYYGYTF. CDR3 sequence (DNA): TGTGCCAGCAGCCAACGGGGGTACTATGGCTACACCTTC.

The chain employs TRBV24-1 and TRBJ2-2; 7 bases match TRBD1. This CDR3 contains 14 residues. After removal of 7 bases from V and 2 bases from J, the junction contained 3 bases not matched to a gene. Germline V gene sequence: CDR1 KGHDR, CDR2 SFDVKD. CDR3 region: CATSGTVNTGELFF. For the CDR3, the DNA is TGTGCCACCAGCGGGACAGTTAACACCGGGGAGCTGTTTTTT.

The CDR3 here is CAWSVVTGQVYSNQPQHF. The CDR3 DNA reads as TGTGCCTGGAGTGTAGTAACTGGGCAAGTCTATAGCAATCAGCCCCAGCATTTT. The genes are TRBV30 and TRBJ1-5; D gene unclear. V was shortened by 0 bases and J by 0 bases, with 18 bases between the two germline ends. This CDR3 spans 18 amino acids. Germline V CDR1 and CDR2: GTSNPN, SVGIG (reference sequence).

The V gene is TRBV7-3, the J gene TRBJ2-5, with 10 bases that match TRBD2. This CDR3 region has 17 residues. The J segment lost 5 bases and the V segment lost 4 bases, leaving 13 bases of the junction unmatched. Per the germline V gene, CDR1 is SGHTA and CDR2 is FQGTGA. DNA of the CDR3: TGTGCCAGCAGCTCCGGACTTGGACTAGCGGAAGCGGAGACCCAGTACTTC. Residues: CASSSGLGLAEAETQYF.

V is TRBV7-2 and J is TRBJ2-5; possible D gene TRBD2, 6 bases. Trimming took 5 bases from V and 2 from J, leaving 12 bases between them. The germline CDR1 and CDR2 sequences are SGHTA and FQGNSA. The CDR3 is 14 amino acids. CDR3 sequence reads: CASSRAGTQETQYF. The CDR3 nucleotides read TGTGCCAGCAGCCGGGCCGGGACTCAAGAGACCCAGTACTTC.

In DNA, the CDR3 is TGTGCCACCGGCCCAACAGGGGGCTATGGCTACACCTTC. This gives the protein CATGPTGGYGYTF. The chain couples TRBV15 to TRBJ1-2, with 8 bases matching TRBD1. Germline V gene data show CDR1 as LNHNV and CDR2 as YYDKDF (reference sequence). This CDR3 has 13 residues. The V gene end was trimmed by 8 bases and the J gene end by 4 bases; junction bases not matched to a gene: 6.

This rearrangement joins TRBV6-5 to TRBJ2-2; D is undetermined. Trimming took off 5 bases at V and 0 bases at J, with 4 bases between the two ends. Germline-derived CDR1 and CDR2 are MNHEY and SVGAGI. This CDR3 is 13 amino acids long. CDR3 region: CASSTTNTGELFF. The CDR3 region has the DNA TGTGCCAGCAGTACTACGAACACCGGGGAGCTGTTTTTT.

The chain joins TRBV7-2 to TRBJ1-3; D uncertain. The germline CDR1 and CDR2 sequences are SGHTA and FQGNSA. V was clipped by 5 bases and J by 3 bases, with 11 bases between them. CDR3 length: 14 amino acids. In DNA form, the CDR3 reads TGTGCCAGCAGCCGCCCTCCAGGTGGAAACACCATATATTTT. This sequence encodes CASSRPPGGNTIYF. Full variable domain (missing parts from reference TRBV7-2 and TRBJ1-3): GAGVSQSPSNKVTEKGKDVELRCDPISGHTALYWYRQSLGQGLEFLIYFQGNSAPDKSGLPSDRFSAERTGGSVSTLTIQRTQQEDSAVYLCASSRPPGGNTIYFGEGSWLTVV.

The chain links TRBV9 to TRBJ2-2; 7 positions match TRBD1. The CDR3 is made up of 20 amino acids. CDR1 and CDR2 (germline): SGDLS, YYNGEE. J gave up 0 bases and V 0 bases, and 14 bases lay outside the gene matches. CDR3 region: CASSVGLPDRPPTNTGELFF. The CDR3, as DNA: TGTGCCAGCAGCGTAGGACTTCCGGACAGGCCGCCGACGAACACCGGGGAGCTGTTTTTT.